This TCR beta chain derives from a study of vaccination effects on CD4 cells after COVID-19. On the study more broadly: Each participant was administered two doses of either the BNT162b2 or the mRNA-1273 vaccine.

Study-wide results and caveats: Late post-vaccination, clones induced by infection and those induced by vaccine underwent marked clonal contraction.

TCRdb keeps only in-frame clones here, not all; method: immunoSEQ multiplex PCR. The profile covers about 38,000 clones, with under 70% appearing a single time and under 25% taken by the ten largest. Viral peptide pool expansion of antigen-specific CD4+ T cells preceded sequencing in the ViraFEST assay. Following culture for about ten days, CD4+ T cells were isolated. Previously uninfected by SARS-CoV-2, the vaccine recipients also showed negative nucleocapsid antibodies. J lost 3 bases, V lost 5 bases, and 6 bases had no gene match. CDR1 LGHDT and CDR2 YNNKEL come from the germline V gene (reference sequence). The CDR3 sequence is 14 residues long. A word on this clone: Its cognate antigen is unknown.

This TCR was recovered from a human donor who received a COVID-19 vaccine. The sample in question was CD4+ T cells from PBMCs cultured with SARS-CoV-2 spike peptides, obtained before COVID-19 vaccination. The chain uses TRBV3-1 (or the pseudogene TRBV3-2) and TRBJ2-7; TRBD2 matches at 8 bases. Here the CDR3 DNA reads TGTGCCAGCAGCTTGACTAGCGAGTACTACGAGCAGTACTTC. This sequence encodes CASSLTSEYYEQYF.